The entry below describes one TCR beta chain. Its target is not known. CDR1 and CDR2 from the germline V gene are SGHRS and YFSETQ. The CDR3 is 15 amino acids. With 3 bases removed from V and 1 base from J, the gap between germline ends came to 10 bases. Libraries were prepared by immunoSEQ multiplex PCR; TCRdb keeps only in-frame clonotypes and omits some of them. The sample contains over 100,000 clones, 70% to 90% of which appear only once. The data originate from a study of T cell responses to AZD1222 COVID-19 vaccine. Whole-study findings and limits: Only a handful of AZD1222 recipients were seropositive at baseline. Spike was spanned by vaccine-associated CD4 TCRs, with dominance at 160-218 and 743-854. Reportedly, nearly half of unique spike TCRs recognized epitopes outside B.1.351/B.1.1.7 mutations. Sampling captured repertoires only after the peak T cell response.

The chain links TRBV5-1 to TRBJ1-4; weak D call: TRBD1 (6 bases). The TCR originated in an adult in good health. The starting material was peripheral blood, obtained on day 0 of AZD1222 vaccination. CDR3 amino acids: CASSSQGLTNEKLFF. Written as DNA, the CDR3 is TGCGCCAGCAGCTCCCAGGGGCTAACTAATGAAAAACTGTTTTTT.